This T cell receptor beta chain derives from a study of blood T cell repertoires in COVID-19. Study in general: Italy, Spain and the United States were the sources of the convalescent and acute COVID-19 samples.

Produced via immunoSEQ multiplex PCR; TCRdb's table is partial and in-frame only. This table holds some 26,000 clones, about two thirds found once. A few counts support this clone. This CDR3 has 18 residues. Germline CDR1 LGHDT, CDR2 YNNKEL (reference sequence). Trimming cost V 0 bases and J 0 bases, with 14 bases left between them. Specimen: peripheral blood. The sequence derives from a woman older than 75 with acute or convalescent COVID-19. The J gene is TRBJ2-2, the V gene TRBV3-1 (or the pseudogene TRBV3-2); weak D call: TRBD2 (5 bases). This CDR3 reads CASSQDQSGCTNTGELFF. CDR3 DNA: TGTGCCAGCAGCCAAGATCAGTCGGGGTGTACGAACACCGGGGAGCTGTTTTTT.